This TCR beta chain was obtained from a study of beta chain features in type 1 diabetes. The overall study: Age and gender were similar between patients and healthy donors, as were cell yields.

This clone was seen a handful of times. As yet, its antigen is unknown. Trimming shortened V by 7 bases and J by 6 bases, and 17 bases separated the two germline ends. The CDR3 runs to 14 residues. The V gene's germline CDR1 is SNHLY and CDR2 FYNNEI. General study points: Patients with Type 1 diabetes showed moderately but significantly shorter TCRB CDR3s in all four CD4+ subsets. For patients, the naive, central memory and Treg TCRB repertoires appeared more alike than for healthy donors.

Expressed TCRB transcripts got sequenced, as all isolated RNA was reverse transcribed. Sequencing was performed with immunoSEQ multiplex PCR; in TCRdb, only in-frame clones are kept and a portion is missing. The table has hundreds of thousands of clones, over 12% seen once. The genes are TRBV2 and TRBJ2-3, with D possibly being TRBD2 (7 bases). This clonotype was obtained from a man younger than 30 with type 1 diabetes. Sequenced input: naive CD4+ T cells from blood. CDR3 residues: CASTTLGGADTQYF. The CDR3 coding sequence is TGTGCCAGCACCACCTTAGGGGGGGCGGATACGCAGTATTTT. Based on the CDR3 plus reference TRBV2 and TRBJ2-3, the full variable domain is EPEVTQTPSHQVTQMGQEVILRCVPISNHLYFYWYRQILGQKVEFLVSFYNNEISEKSEIFDDQFSVERPDGSNFTLKIRSTKLEDSAMYFCASTTLGGADTQYFGPGTRLTVL.